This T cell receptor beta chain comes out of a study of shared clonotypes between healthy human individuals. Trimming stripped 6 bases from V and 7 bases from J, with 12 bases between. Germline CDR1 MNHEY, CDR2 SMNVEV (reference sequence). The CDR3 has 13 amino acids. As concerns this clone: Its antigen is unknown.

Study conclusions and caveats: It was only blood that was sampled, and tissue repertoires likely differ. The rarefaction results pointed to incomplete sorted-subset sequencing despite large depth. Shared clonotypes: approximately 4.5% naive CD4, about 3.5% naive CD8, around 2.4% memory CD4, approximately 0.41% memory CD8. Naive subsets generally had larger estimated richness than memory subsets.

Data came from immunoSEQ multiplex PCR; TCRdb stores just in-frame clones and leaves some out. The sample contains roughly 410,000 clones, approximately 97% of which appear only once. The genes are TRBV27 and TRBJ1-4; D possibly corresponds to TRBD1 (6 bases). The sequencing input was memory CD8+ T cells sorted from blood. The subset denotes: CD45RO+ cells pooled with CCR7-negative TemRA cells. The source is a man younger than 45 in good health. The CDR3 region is CASSRTVPEKLFF. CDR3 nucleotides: TGTGCCAGCAGCCGGACAGTCCCTGAAAAACTGTTTTTT. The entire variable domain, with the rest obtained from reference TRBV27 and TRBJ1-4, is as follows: EAQVTQNPRYLITVTGKKLTVTCSQNMNHEYMSWYRQDPGLGLRQIYYSMNVEVTDKGDVPEGYKVSRKEKRNFPLILESPSPNQTSLYFCASSRTVPEKLFFGSGTQLSVL.